Reported below is one T cell receptor beta chain. One junction end disagrees with the germline gene, perhaps due to a read error. The sample comes from a study of fetal regulatory T cell absence and autoimmunity. Method: immunoSEQ multiplex PCR; TCRdb's copy keeps in-frame clones and lacks some. Of around 45,000 clones in the sample, about 80% were seen once. This receptor was taken from a newborn boy with IPEX syndrome. Source material: cord blood.

The CDR3 nucleotides are TGTGCCTGGAGGAAACTAGCGGTCTCCCACGAGCAGTACTTC. As protein: CAWRKLAVSHEQYF. The chain carries TRBV30 and TRBJ2-7; the match to TRBD2 covers 8 bases. Germline CDR1 GTSNPN, CDR2 SVGIG (reference sequence). The CDR3 sequence is 14 residues long.